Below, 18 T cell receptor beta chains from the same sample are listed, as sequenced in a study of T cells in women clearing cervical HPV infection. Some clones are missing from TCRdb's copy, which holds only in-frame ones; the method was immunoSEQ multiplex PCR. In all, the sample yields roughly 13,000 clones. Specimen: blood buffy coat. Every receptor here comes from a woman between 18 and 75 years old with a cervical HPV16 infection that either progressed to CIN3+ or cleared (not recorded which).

CDR3 region: CASSLGRGRNYGYTF. The CDR3 bases that were read are TGTGCCAGCAGCTTGGGGAGGGGGCGTAACTATGGC. The chain uses TRBV5-5 and TRBJ1-2, with 7 bases fitting TRBD1. The sequenced fragment ends 3 residues before the CDR3 boundary, so the rest is inferred from the germline J gene. Looked up from germline, CDR1 is SGHKS and CDR2 is YYEKEE (reference sequence). V shed 0 bases and J 1 base; nucleotides not matched to a gene: 3. CDR3 size: 15 residues.

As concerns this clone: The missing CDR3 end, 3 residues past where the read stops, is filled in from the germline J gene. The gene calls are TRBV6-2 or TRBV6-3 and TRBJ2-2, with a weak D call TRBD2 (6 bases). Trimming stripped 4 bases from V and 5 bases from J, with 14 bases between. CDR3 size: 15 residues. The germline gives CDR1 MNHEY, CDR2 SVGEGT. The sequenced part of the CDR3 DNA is TGTGCCAGCAGTTCCCCGGGACTTCTGACCGGGGAG. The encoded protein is CASSSPGLLTGE. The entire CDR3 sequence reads CASSSPGLLTGELFF.

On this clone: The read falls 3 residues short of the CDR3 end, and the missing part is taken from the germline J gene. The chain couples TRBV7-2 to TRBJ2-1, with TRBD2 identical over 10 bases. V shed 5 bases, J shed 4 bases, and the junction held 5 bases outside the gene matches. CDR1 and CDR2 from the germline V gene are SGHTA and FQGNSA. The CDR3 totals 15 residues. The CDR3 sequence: CASSRSTSGYNEQFF. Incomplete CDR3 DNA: TGTGCCAGCAGCCGATCGACTAGCGGGTACAATGAG.

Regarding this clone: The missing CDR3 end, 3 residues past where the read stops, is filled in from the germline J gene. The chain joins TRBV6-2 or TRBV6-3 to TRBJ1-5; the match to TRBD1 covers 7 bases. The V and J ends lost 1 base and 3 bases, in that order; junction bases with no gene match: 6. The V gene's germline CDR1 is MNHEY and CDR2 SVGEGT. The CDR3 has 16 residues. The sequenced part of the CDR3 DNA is TGTGCCAGCAGTTACTGGGGAGGGGGCAACAATCAGCCC. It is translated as CASSYWGGGNNQP. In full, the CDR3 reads CASSYWGGGNNQPQHF.

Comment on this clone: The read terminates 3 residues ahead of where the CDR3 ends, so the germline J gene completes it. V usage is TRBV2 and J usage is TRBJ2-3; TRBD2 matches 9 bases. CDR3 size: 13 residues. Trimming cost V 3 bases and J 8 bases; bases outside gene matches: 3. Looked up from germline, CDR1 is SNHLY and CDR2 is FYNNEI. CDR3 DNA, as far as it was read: TGTGCCAGCAGTGACGGTAGCGGGGGTACG. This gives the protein CASSDGSGGT. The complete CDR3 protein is CASSDGSGGTQYF.

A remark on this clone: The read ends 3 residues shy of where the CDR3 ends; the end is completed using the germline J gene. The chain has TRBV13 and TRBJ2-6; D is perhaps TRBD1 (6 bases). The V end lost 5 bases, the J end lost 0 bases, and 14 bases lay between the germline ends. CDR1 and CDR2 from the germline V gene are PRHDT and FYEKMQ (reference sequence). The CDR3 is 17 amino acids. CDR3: CASSLKQGSSGANVLTF. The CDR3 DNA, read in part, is TGTGCCAGCAGCCTCAAGCAGGGGAGCTCTGGGGCCAACGTC.

The covered CDR3 bases are TGTGCCAGCAGCTTAACATCCCCCCTCTATGGC. Residues: CASSLTSPLYG. The full-length CDR3 reads as CASSLTSPLYGYTF. The chain couples TRBV7-2 to TRBJ1-2; D gene unclear. The read halts 3 residues ahead of the CDR3 end, with the missing end drawn from the germline J gene. V shed 2 bases and J shed 4 bases, with 11 bases lying between them. The V gene's germline CDR1 is SGHTA and CDR2 FQGNSA. CDR3 length: 14 amino acids.

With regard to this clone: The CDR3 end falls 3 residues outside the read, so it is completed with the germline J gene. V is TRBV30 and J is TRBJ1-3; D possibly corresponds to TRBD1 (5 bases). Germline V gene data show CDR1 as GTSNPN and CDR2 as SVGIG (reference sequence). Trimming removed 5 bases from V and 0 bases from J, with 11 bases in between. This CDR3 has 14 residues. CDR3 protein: CAWSWGGSGNTIYF. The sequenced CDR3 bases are TGTGCCTGGTCCTGGGGGGGCTCTGGAAACACC.

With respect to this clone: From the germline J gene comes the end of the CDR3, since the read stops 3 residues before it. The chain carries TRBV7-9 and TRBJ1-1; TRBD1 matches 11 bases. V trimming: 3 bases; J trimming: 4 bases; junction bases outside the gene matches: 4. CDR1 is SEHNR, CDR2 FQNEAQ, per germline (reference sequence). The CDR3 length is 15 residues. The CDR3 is CASSFPGQGGTEAFF. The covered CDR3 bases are TGTGCCAGCAGCTTCCCGGGACAGGGGGGCACTGAA.

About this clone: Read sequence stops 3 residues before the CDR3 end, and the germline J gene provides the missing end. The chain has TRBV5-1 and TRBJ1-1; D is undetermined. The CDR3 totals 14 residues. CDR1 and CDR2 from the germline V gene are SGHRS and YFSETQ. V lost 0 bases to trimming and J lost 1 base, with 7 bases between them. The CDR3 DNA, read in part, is TGCGCCAGCAGCTTGGATCCAGGGAACACTGAA. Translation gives CASSLDPGNTE. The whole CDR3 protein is CASSLDPGNTEAFF.

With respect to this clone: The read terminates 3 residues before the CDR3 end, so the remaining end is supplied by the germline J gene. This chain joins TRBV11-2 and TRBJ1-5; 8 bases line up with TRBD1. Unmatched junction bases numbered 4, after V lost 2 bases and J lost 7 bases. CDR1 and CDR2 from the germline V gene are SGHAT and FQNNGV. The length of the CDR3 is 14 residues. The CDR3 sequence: CASSLQSGGQPQHF. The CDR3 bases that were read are TGTGCCAGCAGCTTACAATCAGGGGGCCAGCCC.

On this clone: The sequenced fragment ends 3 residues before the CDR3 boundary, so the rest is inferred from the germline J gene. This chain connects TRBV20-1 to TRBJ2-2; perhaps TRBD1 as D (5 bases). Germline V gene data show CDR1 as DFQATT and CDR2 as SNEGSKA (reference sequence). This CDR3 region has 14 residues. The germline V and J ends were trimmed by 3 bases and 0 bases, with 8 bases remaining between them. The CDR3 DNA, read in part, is TGCAGTGCTAGCGACAGTCCGAACACCGGGGAG. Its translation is CSASDSPNTGE. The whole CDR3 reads CSASDSPNTGELFF.

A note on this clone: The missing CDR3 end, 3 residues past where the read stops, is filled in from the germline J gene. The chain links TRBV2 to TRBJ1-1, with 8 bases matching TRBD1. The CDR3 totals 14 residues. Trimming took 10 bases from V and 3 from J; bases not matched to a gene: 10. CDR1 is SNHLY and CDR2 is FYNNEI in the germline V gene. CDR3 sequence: CATNAGQGYTEAFF. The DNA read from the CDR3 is TGTGCCACAAACGCAGGACAGGGATACACTGAA.

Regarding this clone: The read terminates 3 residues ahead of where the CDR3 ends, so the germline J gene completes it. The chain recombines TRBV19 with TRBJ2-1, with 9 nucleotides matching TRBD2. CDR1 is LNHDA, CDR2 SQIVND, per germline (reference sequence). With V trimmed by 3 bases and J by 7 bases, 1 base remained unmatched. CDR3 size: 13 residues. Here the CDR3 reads CASSILAGNEQFF. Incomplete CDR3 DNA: TGTGCCAGTAGTATTCTAGCGGGGAATGAG.

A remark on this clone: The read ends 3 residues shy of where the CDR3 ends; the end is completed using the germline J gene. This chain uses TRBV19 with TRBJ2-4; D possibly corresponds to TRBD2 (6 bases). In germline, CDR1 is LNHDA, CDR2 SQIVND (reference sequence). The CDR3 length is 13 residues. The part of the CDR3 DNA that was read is TGTGCCAGTAGTACCAGGAGGGTGGATGGT. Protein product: CASSTRRVDG. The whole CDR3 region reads CASSTRRVDGQYF.

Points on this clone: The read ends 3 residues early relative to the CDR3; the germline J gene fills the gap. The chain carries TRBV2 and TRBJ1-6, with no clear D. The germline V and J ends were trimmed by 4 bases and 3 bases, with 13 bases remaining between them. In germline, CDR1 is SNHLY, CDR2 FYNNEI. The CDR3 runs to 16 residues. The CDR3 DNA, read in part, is TGTGCCAGCAGTGTTGGGCAGGTCATCTATAATTCACCC. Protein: CASSVGQVIYNSP. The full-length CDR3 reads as CASSVGQVIYNSPLHF. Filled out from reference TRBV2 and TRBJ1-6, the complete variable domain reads EPEVTQTPSHQVTQMGQEVILRCVPISNHLYFYWYRQILGQKVEFLVSFYNNEISEKSEIFDDQFSVERPDGSNFTLKIRSTKLEDSAMYFCASSVGQVIYNSPLHFGNGTRLTVT.

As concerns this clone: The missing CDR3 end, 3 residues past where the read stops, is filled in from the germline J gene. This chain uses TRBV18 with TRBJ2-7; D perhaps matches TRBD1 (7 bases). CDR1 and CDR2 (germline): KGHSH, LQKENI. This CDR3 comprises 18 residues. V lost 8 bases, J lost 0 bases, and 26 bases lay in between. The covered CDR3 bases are TGTGCCAGCGCCCCAAGAGGAGGGGGATCAGGGGGCTCCTACGAG. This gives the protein CASAPRGGGSGGSYE. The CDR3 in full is CASAPRGGGSGGSYEQYF.

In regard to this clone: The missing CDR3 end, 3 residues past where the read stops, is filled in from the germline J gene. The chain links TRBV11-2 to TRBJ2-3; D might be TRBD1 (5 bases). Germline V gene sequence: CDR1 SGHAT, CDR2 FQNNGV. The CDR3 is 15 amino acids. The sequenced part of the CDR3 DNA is TGTGCCAGCAGCCCAACAGGCAGACCCAATCAGCCG. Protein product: CASSPTGRPNQP. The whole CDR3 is CASSPTGRPNQPQYF.